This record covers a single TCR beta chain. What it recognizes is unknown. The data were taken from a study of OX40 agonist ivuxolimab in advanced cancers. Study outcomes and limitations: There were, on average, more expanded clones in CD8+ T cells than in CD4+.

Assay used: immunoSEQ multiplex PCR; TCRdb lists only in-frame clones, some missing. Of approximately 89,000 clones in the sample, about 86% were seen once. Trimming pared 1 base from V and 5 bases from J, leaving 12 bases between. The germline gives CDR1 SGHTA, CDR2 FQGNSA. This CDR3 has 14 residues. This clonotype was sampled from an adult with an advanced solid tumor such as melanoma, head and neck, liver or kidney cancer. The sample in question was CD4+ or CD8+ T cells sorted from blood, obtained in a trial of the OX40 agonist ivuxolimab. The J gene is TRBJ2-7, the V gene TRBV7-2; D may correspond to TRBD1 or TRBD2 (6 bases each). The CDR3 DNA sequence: TGTGCCAGCAGCTTAGGGGGGGCATCCCACGAGCAGTACTTC. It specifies CASSLGGASHEQYF.